This T cell receptor beta chain was sequenced during a study of blood T cell repertoires in COVID-19. Study-level background: Some COVID-19 samples were acute and others convalescent; all came from the United States, Italy and Spain.

Assay: immunoSEQ multiplex PCR; the TCRdb copy retains only in-frame clones and omits some. The data show roughly 280,000 clones, around nine tenths seen once. V was cut by 0 bases and J by 0 bases, with 12 bases left in between. The CDR3 loop spans 18 amino acids. Per the germline V gene, CDR1 is SGHTA and CDR2 is FQGTGA. Sequenced: peripheral blood. This receptor was identified in a man aged 35-49 years with active or convalescent COVID-19. This chain uses TRBV7-3 with TRBJ1-6; a weak D match, TRBD1 (5 bases). CDR3 bases: TGTGCCAGCAGCTTAACGGTGGGGGGAAGCTCCTATAATTCACCCCTCCACTTT. It yields the protein CASSLTVGGSSYNSPLHF.